A single sample gave rise to the 21 T cell receptor beta chains below, sequenced in a study of blood T cell repertoires in COVID-19 (dated by TCRdb to the early 2020s). The receptor library was made with the immunoSEQ multiplex PCR assay. TCRdb re-hosts the immuneACCESS table, in-frame sequences only. Its copies lack some clones; in the studies checked, an unresolved V gene accounts for under half of them, and the cause for the rest is not known. The sample table lists about 76,000 clones, approximately 90% of them with a count of one. The ten largest account for 6.5% to 9.5% of the sample. The material sequenced was peripheral blood. The receptors were sampled from a man aged 25 to 40 with acute or convalescent COVID-19.

This rearrangement joins TRBV7-9 to TRBJ2-1; TRBD2 agrees at 10 bases. Germline-derived CDR1 and CDR2 are SEHNR and FQNEAQ (reference sequence). The length of the CDR3 is 17 residues. V shed 1 base and J 5 bases; nucleotides not matched to a gene: 8. CDR3 DNA: TGTGCCAGCAGCTTAGTGGTGACTAGCGGGTACCACAATGAGCAGTTCTTC. It translates to CASSLVVTSGYHNEQFF.

Here the CDR3 DNA reads TGCGCCAGCAGCCAAATCAAAGAGACCCAGTACTTC. Protein product: CASSQIKETQYF. The chain combines TRBV4-1 with TRBJ2-5; D unclear. The CDR3 extends over 12 amino acids. Per germline, CDR1 MGHRA and CDR2 YSYEKL. V was pared by 2 bases and J by 3 bases, with 4 bases between.

This chain links TRBV6-1 with TRBJ1-5, with 7 nucleotides matching TRBD1. The CDR3 covers 15 residues. Germline trimming cut 2 bases from V and 10 bases from J; bases unmatched to any gene: 11. Germline V gene lookup returns CDR1 MNHNS and CDR2 SASEGT. CDR3 bases: TGTGCCAGCAGTGAATCGGGACAGCCCTTGTCCCCCCAGCATTTT. It yields the protein CASSESGQPLSPQHF.

This clone appeared once. The chain has TRBV5-1 and TRBJ2-4; 8 bases agree with TRBD2. The CDR3 is 14 amino acids. Germline CDR1 and CDR2: SGHRS and YFSETQ. Trimming at V came to 4 bases and at J to 7 bases, leaving 7 bases not matched to a gene. CDR3 sequence reads: CASSPRRGGNIQYF. The CDR3 nucleotides are TGCGCCAGCAGCCCCCGTCGGGGGGGGAACATTCAGTACTTC.

The genes are TRBV27 and TRBJ2-5; the D gene is possibly TRBD2 (6 bases). V lost 10 bases, J lost 5 bases, and 14 bases lay in between. The V gene's germline CDR1 is MNHEY and CDR2 SMNVEV (reference sequence). The CDR3 sequence is 12 residues long. The DNA for the CDR3 is TGTGCCACCGGAGGGCTTGGGGAGACCCAGTACTTC. Its translation: CATGGLGETQYF.

In its sample, this clone was seen once. The chain carries TRBV21-1 and TRBJ2-3; TRBD2 was called by the table and not checked on the DNA. TRBV21-1 is a recognized pseudogene. The CDR3 loop spans 15 amino acids. The CDR3, as DNA: TGTGCCAGCAGCAAACTCCGGGAGGGCCCAGATACGCAGTATTTT. Its protein is CASSKLREGPDTQYF.

This clone was seen just once. The chain is built from TRBV18 and TRBJ2-5; TRBD1 might be the D (5 bases). Trimming took off 1 base at V and 4 bases at J, with 13 bases between the two ends. The CDR3 is made up of 15 amino acids. Per the germline V gene, CDR1 is KGHSH and CDR2 is LQKENI. The DNA for the CDR3 is TGTGCCAGCTCACCACGTTTCAGGGTAGGAGAGACCCAGTACTTC. This codes for CASSPRFRVGETQYF.

This clone was counted a few times. V usage is TRBV9 and J usage is TRBJ2-7, with a tentative D call TRBD2 (6 bases). This CDR3 is 14 amino acids long. Trimming removed 3 bases from V and 0 bases from J, with 10 bases in between. Germline assignment: CDR1 SGDLS and CDR2 YYNGEE. In DNA, the CDR3 is TGTGCCAGCAGCGCGGGACTGGACTCCTACGAGCAGTACTTC. This encodes CASSAGLDSYEQYF.

This clone was seen only a few times. The chain employs TRBV6-1 and TRBJ1-5, with TRBD1 identical over 8 bases. CDR1 MNHNS and CDR2 SASEGT come from the germline V gene. V shed 1 base and J 5 bases; nucleotides not matched to a gene: 7. This CDR3 has 16 residues. The CDR3 coding sequence is TGTGCCAGCAGTGAAGGTTCAGGGGGCAGCTATCAGCCCCAGCATTTT. Its translation is CASSEGSGGSYQPQHF.

The chain employs TRBV21-1 and TRBJ1-3; whether TRBD1, the table's D call, matches the DNA was not checked. TRBV21-1 is a pseudogene segment. The CDR3 runs 16 residues. The CDR3 is CASRDRDHPSGNTIYF. CDR3 nucleotides: TGTGCCAGCAGGGACAGGGATCATCCCTCTGGAAACACCATATATTTT.

The J gene is TRBJ1-6, the V gene TRBV6-5, with unresolved D. Trimming left V 0 bases short and J 10 bases short, with 13 bases between. Germline V gene lookup returns CDR1 MNHEY and CDR2 SVGAGI. CDR3 length equals 15 residues. CDR3 loop: CASSYSREGWSPLHF. In DNA form, the CDR3 reads TGTGCCAGCAGTTACTCGAGGGAGGGATGGTCACCCCTCCACTTT.

The rearrangement joins TRBV6-1 to TRBJ1-3; D is unclear. V gave up 2 bases and J gave up 1 base, with 12 bases separating them. CDR1 MNHNS and CDR2 SASEGT come from the germline V gene. This CDR3 region has 16 residues. For the CDR3, the DNA is TGTGCCAGCAGTGAAAGTTCACTAGCATCTGGAAACACCATATATTTT. Its translation is CASSESSLASGNTIYF.

This rearrangement joins TRBV19 to TRBJ2-1, with D possibly being TRBD2 (6 bases). Trimming pared 6 bases from V and 8 bases from J, leaving 17 bases between. Per the germline V gene, CDR1 is LNHDA and CDR2 is SQIVND (reference sequence). This CDR3 comprises 14 residues. Here the CDR3 reads CASSLWEARDEQFF. CDR3 DNA: TGTGCCAGTAGCCTCTGGGAGGCCCGGGATGAGCAGTTCTTC.

The V gene is TRBV25-1, the J gene TRBJ1-2; D gene uncertain. CDR1 and CDR2 (germline): MGHDK, SYGVNS. The length of the CDR3 is 12 residues. V was trimmed by 7 bases and J by 4 bases, leaving 10 bases between them. The CDR3: CASMADFYGYTF. Here the CDR3 DNA reads TGTGCCAGCATGGCGGATTTCTATGGCTACACCTTC.

This chain uses TRBV11-2 with TRBJ1-5; tentative D call: TRBD1 (5 bases). The CDR3 is made up of 15 amino acids. Germline CDR1 reads SGHAT; CDR2 reads FQNNGV. The V and J ends lost 5 bases and 0 bases respectively, with 11 bases between them. CDR3 coding DNA: TGTGCCAGCAGCCGTACAGGATATAGCAATCAGCCCCAGCATTTT. It encodes CASSRTGYSNQPQHF.

This chain links TRBV5-3 with TRBJ1-5; TRBD1 is a possible D gene (5 bases). TRBV5-3 falls under the ORF class, with uncertain function. This CDR3 has 14 amino acids. V dropped 9 bases and J dropped 5 bases, with 18 bases sitting between them. The CDR3 coding sequence is TGTGCCACCTCATCGGGAGGGGAGGATCAGCCCCAGCATTTT. Its protein product is CATSSGGEDQPQHF.

The V call is TRBV6-5, the J call TRBJ1-2, with no clear D. The CDR3 is made up of 15 amino acids. V was cut by 5 bases and J by 8 bases, with 21 bases left in between. CDR1 MNHEY and CDR2 SVGAGI come from the germline V gene. The CDR3, as DNA: TGTGCCAGCAGTCAACTCGGCGGAGCTTCGGGGGGCTACACCTTC. Translation gives CASSQLGGASGGYTF.

The rearrangement uses TRBV19 and TRBJ2-1, with D possibly being TRBD1 (5 bases). Per the germline V gene, CDR1 is LNHDA and CDR2 is SQIVND (reference sequence). With 2 bases removed from V and 6 bases from J, the gap between germline ends came to 17 bases. The CDR3 runs to 16 residues. The CDR3 region is CASSIMKGRGGNEQFF. The CDR3 coding sequence is TGTGCCAGTAGTATAATGAAGGGTAGGGGCGGCAATGAGCAGTTCTTC.

This chain links TRBV30 with TRBJ1-1; 7 positions match TRBD1. Germline CDR1 and CDR2: GTSNPN and SVGIG (reference sequence). J lost 1 base, V lost 5 bases, and 7 bases had no gene match. The CDR3 is 14 residues long. The CDR3 loop is CAWQLGTENTEAFF. DNA for the CDR3: TGTGCCTGGCAATTGGGGACAGAGAACACTGAAGCTTTCTTT.

This chain connects TRBV7-8 to TRBJ2-1; 10 bases agree with TRBD2. The CDR3 is 16 amino acids. V shed 5 bases and J 4 bases; nucleotides not matched to a gene: 8. CDR1 is SGHVS, CDR2 FQNEAQ, per germline. The CDR3: CASSGNSGRVYNEQFF. As DNA, the CDR3 is TGTGCCAGCAGCGGCAACAGCGGGAGGGTTTACAATGAGCAGTTCTTC.

This clone was seen once. The genes are TRBV9 and TRBJ2-1; 9 bases match TRBD1. Losses at the gene ends were 8 bases for V and 15 bases for J; bases not matched to a gene: 15. CDR3 length equals 13 residues. The V gene's germline CDR1 is SGDLS and CDR2 YYNGEE. CDR3 region: CASTNPGQGYLFF. For the CDR3, the DNA is TGTGCCAGTACAAATCCGGGACAGGGTTACTTGTTCTTC.